This TCR beta chain was documented in a study of blood T cell repertoires in COVID-19. Study summary: From the United States, Italy and Spain came samples of acute and convalescent COVID-19. The cDNA or gDNA used as material had been derived from T cells, B-cell-depleted T cells, or PBMCs.

The trim removed 4 bases at V and 6 bases at J, leaving 6 bases unmatched. Germline CDR1 and CDR2: ENHRY and SYGVKD. The CDR3 contains 15 residues. How the authors handled the data: By means of reference gene primer amplification, nucleated cell counts were estimated. Method: immunoSEQ multiplex PCR; TCRdb's copy keeps in-frame clones and lacks some. The V and J calls and clone size were taken over from that table, and D and trimming were inferred from the DNA. The table includes 98,000 or so clones, around nine tenths detected once. In this sample, this clone turned up a few times. Specimen: peripheral blood. The chain is built from TRBV10-3 and TRBJ1-6; 7 nucleotides match TRBD1. The clonotype originates from a human donor in a cohort sampled during active COVID-19. The CDR3 here is CAISANWDSNSPLHF. DNA of the CDR3: TGTGCCATCAGTGCCAACTGGGACAGTAATTCACCCCTCCACTTT.